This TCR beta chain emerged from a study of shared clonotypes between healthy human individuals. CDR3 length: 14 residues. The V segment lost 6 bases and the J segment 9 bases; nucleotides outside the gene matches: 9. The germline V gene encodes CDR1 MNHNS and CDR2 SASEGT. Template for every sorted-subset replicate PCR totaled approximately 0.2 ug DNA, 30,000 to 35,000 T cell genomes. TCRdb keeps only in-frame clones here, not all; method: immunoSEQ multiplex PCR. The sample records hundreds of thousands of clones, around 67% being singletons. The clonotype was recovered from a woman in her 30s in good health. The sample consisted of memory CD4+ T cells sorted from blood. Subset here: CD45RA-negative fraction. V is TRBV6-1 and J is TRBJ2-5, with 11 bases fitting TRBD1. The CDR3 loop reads CASRGDRGFGAQYF. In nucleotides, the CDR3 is TGTGCCAGCAGGGGGGACAGGGGGTTTGGGGCCCAGTACTTC.